This record looks at one T cell receptor (beta chain) sequence and its context. TCRdb's table, derived via immunoSEQ multiplex PCR, lists solely in-frame clones and lacks some. The table lists 600,000 to 750,000 clones, roughly 72% of them singletons, with about 1.7% in the top ten. These data belong to a study of shared clonotypes between healthy human individuals. Germline values: CDR1 ENHRY, CDR2 SYGVKD. The length of the CDR3 is 13 residues. V was clipped by 5 bases and J by 1 base, with 8 bases between them. The origin of this receptor is a woman aged 25 to 39 in good health. The sample comprised memory CD4+ T cells sorted from blood. Specified subset: CD45RA-negative fraction. The V and J genes are TRBV10-3 and TRBJ2-5; D unresolved. CDR3 sequence: CAISREFQETQYF. The CDR3 bases are TGTGCCATCAGTCGAGAGTTCCAAGAGACCCAGTACTTC.